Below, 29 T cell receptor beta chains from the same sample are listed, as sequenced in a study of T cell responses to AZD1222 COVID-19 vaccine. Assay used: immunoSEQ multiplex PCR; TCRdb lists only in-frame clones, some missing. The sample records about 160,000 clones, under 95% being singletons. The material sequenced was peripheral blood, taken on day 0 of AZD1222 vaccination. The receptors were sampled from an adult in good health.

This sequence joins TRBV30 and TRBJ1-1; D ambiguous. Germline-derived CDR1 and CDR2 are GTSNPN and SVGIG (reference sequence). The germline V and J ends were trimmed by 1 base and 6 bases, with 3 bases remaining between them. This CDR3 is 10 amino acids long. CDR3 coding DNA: TGTGCCTGGAGTGGAGCTGAAGCTTTCTTT. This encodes CAWSGAEAFF.

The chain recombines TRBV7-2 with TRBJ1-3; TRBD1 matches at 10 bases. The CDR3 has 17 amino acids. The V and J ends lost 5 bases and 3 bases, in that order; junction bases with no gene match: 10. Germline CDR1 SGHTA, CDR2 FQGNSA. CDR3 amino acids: CASSTGGQGVRGNTIYF. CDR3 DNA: TGTGCCAGCAGCACCGGAGGACAGGGGGTTCGTGGAAACACCATATATTTT.

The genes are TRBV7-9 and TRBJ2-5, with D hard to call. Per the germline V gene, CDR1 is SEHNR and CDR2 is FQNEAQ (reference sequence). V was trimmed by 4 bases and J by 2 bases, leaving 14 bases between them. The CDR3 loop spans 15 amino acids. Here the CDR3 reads CASSSQRTLQETQYF. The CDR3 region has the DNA TGTGCCAGCAGCTCCCAACGGACGCTACAAGAGACCCAGTACTTC.

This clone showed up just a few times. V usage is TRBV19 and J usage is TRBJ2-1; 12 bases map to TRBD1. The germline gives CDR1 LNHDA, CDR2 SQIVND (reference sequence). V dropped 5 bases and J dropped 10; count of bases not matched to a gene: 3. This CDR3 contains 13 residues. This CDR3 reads CASSPGTGGEQFF. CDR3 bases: TGTGCCAGTAGTCCGGGGACAGGGGGCGAGCAGTTCTTC.

The CDR3 spells CATSAVRALSETQYF. In DNA form, the CDR3 reads TGTGCCACCAGCGCCGTCCGGGCCTTGTCGGAGACCCAGTACTTC. The chain has TRBV15 and TRBJ2-5; D gene ambiguous. Between the trimmed V and J ends, which lost 5 bases and 5 bases, there was a span of 18 bases. Germline CDR1 and CDR2: LNHNV and YYDKDF (reference sequence). This CDR3 region has 15 residues.

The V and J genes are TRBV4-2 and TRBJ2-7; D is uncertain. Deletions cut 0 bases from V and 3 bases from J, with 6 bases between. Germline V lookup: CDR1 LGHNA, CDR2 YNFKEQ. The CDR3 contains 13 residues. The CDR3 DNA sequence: TGTGCCAGCAGCCAAGAAGTCTTCTACGAGCAGTACTTC. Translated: CASSQEVFYEQYF.

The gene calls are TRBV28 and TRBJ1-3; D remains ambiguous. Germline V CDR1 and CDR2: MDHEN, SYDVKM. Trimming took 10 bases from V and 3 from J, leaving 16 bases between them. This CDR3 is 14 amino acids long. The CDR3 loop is CATAVEWNGNTIYF. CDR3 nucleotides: TGTGCCACCGCCGTAGAATGGAATGGAAACACCATATATTTT.

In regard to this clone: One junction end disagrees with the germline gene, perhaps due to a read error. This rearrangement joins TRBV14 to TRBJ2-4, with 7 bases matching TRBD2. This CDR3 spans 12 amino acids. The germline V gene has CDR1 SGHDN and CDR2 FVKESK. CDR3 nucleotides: TGTGCCAGCAGGCCAGACTTCGGGGGGTCCTTCTTC. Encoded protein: CASRPDFGGSFF.

The CDR3 DNA follows: TGTGCCAGCAGCACCACCCGAAGGGGCTTCACAGATACGCAGTATTTT. Translated, it gives CASSTTRRGFTDTQYF. J is TRBJ2-3 and V is TRBV9; perhaps TRBD1 as D (5 bases). The CDR3 spans 16 residues. The germline V gene encodes CDR1 SGDLS and CDR2 YYNGEE. Trimming removed 4 bases at V and 2 bases at J, with 17 bases between.

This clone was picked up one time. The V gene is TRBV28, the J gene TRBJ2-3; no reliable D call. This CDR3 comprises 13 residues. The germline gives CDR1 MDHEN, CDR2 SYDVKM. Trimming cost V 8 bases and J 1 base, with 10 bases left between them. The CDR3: CASGKDGTDTQYF. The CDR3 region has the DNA TGTGCCAGCGGAAAGGACGGCACAGATACGCAGTATTTT.

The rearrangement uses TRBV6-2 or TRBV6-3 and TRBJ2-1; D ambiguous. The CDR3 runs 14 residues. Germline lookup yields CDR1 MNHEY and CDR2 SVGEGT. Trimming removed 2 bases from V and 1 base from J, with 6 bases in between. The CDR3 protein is CASSYPTSYNEQFF. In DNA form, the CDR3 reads TGTGCCAGCAGTTACCCGACTTCCTACAATGAGCAGTTCTTC.

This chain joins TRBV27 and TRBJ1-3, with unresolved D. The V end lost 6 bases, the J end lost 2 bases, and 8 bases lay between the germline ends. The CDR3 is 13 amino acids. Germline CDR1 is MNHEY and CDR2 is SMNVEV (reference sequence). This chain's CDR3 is CASSLAPGNTIYF. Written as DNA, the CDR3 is TGTGCCAGCAGCTTAGCCCCTGGAAACACCATATATTTT.

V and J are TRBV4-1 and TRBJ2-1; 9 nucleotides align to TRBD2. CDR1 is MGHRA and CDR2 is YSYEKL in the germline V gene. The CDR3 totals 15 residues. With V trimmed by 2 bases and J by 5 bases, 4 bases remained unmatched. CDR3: CASSQLGLADNEQFF. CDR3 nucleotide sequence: TGCGCCAGCAGCCAACTGGGACTAGCAGACAATGAGCAGTTCTTC.

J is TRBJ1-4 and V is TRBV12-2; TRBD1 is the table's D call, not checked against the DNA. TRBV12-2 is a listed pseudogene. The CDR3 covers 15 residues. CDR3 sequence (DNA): TGTGCAAGTCGCTCGGGACAGGGAACTAATGAAAAACTGTTTTTT. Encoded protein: CASRSGQGTNEKLFF.

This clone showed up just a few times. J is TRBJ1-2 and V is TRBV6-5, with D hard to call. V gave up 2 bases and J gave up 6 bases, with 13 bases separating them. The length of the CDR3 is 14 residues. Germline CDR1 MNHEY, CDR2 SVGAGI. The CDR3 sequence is CASSYGPTTDGYTF. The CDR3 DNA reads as TGTGCCAGCAGTTACGGACCTACTACGGATGGCTACACCTTC.

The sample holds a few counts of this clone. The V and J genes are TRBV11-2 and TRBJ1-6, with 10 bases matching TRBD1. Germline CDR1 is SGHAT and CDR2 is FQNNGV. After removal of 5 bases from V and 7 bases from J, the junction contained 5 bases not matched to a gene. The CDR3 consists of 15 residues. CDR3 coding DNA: TGTGCCAGCAGCCGGGGACAGGGGCACAATTCACCCCTCCACTTT. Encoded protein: CASSRGQGHNSPLHF.

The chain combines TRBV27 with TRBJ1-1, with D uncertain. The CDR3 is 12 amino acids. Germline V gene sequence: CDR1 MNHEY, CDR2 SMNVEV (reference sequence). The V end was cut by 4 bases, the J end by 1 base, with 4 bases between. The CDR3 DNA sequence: TGTGCCAGCAGTTCCGGGAACACTGAAGCTTTCTTT. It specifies CASSSGNTEAFF.

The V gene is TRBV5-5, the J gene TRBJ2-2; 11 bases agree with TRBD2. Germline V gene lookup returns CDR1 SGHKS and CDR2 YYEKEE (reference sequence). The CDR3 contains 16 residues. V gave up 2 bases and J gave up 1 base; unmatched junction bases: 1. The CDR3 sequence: CASSLLAGVNTGELFF. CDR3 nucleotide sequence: TGTGCCAGCAGCTTACTAGCGGGAGTGAACACCGGGGAGCTGTTTTTT.

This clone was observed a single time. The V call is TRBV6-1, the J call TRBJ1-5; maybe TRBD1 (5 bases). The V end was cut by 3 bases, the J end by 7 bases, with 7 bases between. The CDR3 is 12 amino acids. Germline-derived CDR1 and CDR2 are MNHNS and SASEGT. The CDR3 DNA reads TGTGCCAGCAGTGACCCAGGGCAGCCCCAGCATTTT. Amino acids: CASSDPGQPQHF.

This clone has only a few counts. The CDR3 coding sequence is TGTGCCAGCAGCCAACCAGCCGACAGGGAAATCTACAATGAGCAGTTCTTC. Translated: CASSQPADREIYNEQFF. The chain recombines TRBV11-2 with TRBJ2-1, with 7 nucleotides matching TRBD1. CDR1 SGHAT and CDR2 FQNNGV come from the germline V gene. The CDR3 is 17 amino acids. Germline trimming cut 5 bases from V and 3 bases from J; bases unmatched to any gene: 13.

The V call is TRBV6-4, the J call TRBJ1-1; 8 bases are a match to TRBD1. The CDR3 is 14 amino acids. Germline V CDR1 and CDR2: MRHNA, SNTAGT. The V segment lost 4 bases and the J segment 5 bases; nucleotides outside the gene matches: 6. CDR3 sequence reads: CASSVTGGGTEAFF. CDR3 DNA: TGTGCCAGCAGTGTTACAGGGGGGGGGACTGAAGCTTTCTTT.

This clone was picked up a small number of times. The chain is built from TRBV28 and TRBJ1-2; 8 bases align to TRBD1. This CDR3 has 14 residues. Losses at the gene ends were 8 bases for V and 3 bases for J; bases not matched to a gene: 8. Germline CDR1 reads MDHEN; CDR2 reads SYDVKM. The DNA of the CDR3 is TGTGCCAGCTCGATTCAGGGGGCGTACTATGGCTACACCTTC. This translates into CASSIQGAYYGYTF.

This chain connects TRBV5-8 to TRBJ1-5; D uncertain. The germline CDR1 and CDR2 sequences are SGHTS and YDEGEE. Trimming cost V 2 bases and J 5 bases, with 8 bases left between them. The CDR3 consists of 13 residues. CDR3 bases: TGTGCCAGCAGCTTAGAATCCTATCAGCCCCAGCATTTT. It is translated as CASSLESYQPQHF.

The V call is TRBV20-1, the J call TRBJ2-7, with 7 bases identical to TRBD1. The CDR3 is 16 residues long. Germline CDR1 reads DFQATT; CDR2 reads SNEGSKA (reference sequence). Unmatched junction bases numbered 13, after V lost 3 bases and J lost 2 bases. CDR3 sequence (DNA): TGCAGTGCTAGTCCGTCCTGGGACAGCTGGACCTACGAGCAGTACTTC. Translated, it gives CSASPSWDSWTYEQYF.

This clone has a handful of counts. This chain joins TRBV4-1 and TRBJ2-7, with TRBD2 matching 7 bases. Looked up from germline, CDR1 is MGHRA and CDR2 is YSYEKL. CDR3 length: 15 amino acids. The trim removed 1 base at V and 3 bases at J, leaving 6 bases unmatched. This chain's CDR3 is CASSQAATSFYEQYF. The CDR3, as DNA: TGCGCCAGCAGCCAAGCAGCGACTAGCTTCTACGAGCAGTACTTC.

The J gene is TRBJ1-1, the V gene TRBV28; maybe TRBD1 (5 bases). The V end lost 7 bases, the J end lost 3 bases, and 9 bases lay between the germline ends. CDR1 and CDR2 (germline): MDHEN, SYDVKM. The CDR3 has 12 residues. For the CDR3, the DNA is TGTGCCAGCACCTTGGGGGACACTGAAGCTTTCTTT. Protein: CASTLGDTEAFF. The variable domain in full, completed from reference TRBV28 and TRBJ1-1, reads DVKVTQSSRYLVKRTGEKVFLECVQDMDHENMFWYRQDPGLGLRLIYFSYDVKMKEKGDIPEGYSVSREKKERFSLILESASTNQTSMYLCASTLGDTEAFFGQGTRLTVV.

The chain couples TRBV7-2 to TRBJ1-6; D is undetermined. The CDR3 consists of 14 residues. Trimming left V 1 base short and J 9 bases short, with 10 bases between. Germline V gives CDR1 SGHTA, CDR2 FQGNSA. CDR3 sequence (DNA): TGTGCCAGCAGCTTAGTAGAGTTAGCTTCACCCCTCCACTTT. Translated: CASSLVELASPLHF.

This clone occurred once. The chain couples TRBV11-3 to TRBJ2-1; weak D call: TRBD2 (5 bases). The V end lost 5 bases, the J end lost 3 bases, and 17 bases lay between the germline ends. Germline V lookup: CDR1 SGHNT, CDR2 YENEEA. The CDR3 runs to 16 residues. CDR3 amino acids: CASSSGLAAYYNEQFF. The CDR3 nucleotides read TGTGCCAGCAGCAGTGGGCTAGCTGCTTACTACAATGAGCAGTTCTTC.

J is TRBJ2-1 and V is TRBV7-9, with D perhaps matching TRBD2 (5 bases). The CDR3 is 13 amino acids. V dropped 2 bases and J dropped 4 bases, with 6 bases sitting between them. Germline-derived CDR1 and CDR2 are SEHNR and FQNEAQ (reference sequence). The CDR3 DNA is TGTGCCAGCAGCTTACAGCGGTACAATGAGCAGTTCTTC. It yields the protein CASSLQRYNEQFF.